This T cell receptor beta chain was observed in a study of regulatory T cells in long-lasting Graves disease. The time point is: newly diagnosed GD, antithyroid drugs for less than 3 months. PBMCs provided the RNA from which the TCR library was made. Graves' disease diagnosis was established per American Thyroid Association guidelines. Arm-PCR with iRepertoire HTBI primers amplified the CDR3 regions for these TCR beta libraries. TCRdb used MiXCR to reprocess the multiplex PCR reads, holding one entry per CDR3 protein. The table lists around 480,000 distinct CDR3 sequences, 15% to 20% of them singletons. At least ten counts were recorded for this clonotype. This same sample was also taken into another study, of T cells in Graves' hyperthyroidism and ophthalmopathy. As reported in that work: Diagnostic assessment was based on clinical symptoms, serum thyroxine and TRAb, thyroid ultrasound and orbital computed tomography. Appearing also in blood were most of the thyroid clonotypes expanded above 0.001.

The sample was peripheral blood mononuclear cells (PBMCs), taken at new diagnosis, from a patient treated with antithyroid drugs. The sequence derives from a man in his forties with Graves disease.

CDR3 in amino acids: CASSFRAGANTGELFF. The CDR3 DNA reads TGCGCCAGCAGCTTTCGGGCCGGGGCAAACACCGGGGAGCTGTTTTTT. The chain has TRBV5-1 and TRBJ2-2, with D possibly called TRBD1 or TRBD2 (5 bases each). CDR1 SGHRS and CDR2 YFSETQ come from the germline V gene. CDR3 size: 16 residues. V was shortened by 2 bases and J by 2 bases, with 13 bases between the two germline ends.